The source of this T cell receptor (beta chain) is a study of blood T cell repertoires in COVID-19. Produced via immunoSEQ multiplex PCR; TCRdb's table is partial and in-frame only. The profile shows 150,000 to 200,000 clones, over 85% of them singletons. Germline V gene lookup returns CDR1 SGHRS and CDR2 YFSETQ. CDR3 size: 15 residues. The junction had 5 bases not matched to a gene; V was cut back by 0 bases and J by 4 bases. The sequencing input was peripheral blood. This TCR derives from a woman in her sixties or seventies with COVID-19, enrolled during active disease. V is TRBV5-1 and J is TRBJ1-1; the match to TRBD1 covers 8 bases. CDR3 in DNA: TGCGCCAGCAGCTTGGCAGGGGGCCTGAGCACTGAAGCTTTCTTT. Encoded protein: CASSLAGGLSTEAFF.